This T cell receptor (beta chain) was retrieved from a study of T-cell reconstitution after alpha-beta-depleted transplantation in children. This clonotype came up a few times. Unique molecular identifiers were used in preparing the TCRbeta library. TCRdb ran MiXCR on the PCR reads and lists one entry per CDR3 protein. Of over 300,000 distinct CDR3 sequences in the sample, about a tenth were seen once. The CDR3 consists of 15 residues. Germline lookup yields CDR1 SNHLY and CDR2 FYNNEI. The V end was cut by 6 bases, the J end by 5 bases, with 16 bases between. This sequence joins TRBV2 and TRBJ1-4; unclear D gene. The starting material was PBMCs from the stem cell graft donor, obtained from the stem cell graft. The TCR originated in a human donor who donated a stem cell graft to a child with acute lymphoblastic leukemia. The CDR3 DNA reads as TGTGCCAGCAGGAGCTCAAGACGGCAAAATGAAAAACTGTTTTTT. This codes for CASRSSRRQNEKLFF.